A selection of T cell receptor beta chains follows, all from one sample in a study of regulatory T cells in long-lasting Graves disease. In TCRdb, the multiplex PCR reads were re-called with MiXCR into one record per CDR3 protein. The data contain 450,000 or so distinct CDR3 sequences, 22% of them singletons. The sequencing used peripheral blood mononuclear cells (PBMCs), collected when the disease was refractory, from a patient treated with antithyroid drugs. All receptors derive from a female donor with Graves disease. Both conserved end residues are part of each CDR3. D genes are given only for firm matches. For some rows the clone size is stated as once, few or many, or as a class when expanded; others skip it.

- TRBJ1-3 TRBV20-1 - CSARGETGNTIYF TGCAGTGCTAGGGGGGAAACTGGAAACACCATATATTTT
TRBD2 TRBJ2-2 TRBV7-2 - CASSLEAGSNTGELFF TGTGCCAGCAGCTTAGAAGCGGGATCGAACACCGGGGAGCTGTTTTTT
- TRBJ2-7 TRBV6-1 few CASNLVGTIYEQYF TGTGCCAGCAATCTCGTCGGGACAATCTACGAGCAGTACTTC
TRBD1 TRBJ1-2 TRBV3-1 - CASSQGTGYYGYTF TGTGCCAGCAGCCAGGGGACAGGGTACTATGGCTACACCTTC
- TRBJ2-1 TRBV11-2 few CASSLGGPSVRNEQFF TGTGCCAGCAGCTTAGGGGGGCCTAGCGTACGAAATGAGCAGTTCTTC
- TRBJ2-6 TRBV27 - CASRTGASGANVLTF TGTGCCAGCAGAACAGGAGCCTCTGGGGCCAACGTCCTGACTTTC
- TRBJ2-7 TRBV7-2 few CASSPGGGRGYEQYF TGTGCCAGCAGCCCGGGTGGGGGAAGGGGCTACGAGCAGTACTTC
- TRBJ2-7 TRBV6-4 - CASSQGPVLSSYEQYF TGTGCCAGCAGTCAAGGGCCGGTCCTAAGCTCCTACGAGCAGTACTTC
- TRBJ2-7 TRBV7-2 many CASSLDSHGAYEQYF TGTGCCAGCAGCTTAGACTCCCATGGGGCCTACGAGCAGTACTTC
TRBD1 TRBJ1-2 TRBV20-1 many CSASGQGNYGYTF TGCAGTGCTAGTGGACAGGGTAACTATGGCTACACCTTC
- TRBJ2-1 TRBV6-1 - CASSGQGFPFF TGTGCCAGCAGTGGTCAGGGGTTCCCGTTCTTC
- TRBJ2-3 TRBV5-1 few CASSLDMRVAVTDTQYF TGCGCCAGCAGCTTAGATATGCGGGTGGCCGTCACAGATACGCAGTATTTT
- TRBJ1-2 TRBV12-3/TRBV12-4 many CACGPGPIDYGYTF TGTGCCTGCGGACCAGGCCCTATCGACTATGGCTACACCTTC
- TRBJ2-4 TRBV28 - CAGRGPPTKNIQYF TGTGCCGGCAGGGGACCCCCCACCAAAAACATTCAGTACTTC
- TRBJ2-5 TRBV12-3/TRBV12-4 many CASSLGAGFAKTQYF TGTGCCAGCAGTTTAGGTGCAGGGTTCGCGAAGACCCAGTACTTC
- TRBJ1-2 TRBV6-1 - CASNDQNYGYTF TGTGCCAGCAATGATCAAAACTATGGCTACACCTTC
TRBD2 TRBJ2-7 TRBV5-1 - CASSSKKRAAGTSGGAVYEQYF TGCGCCAGCAGCTCCAAAAAAAGGGCCGCCGGGACTAGCGGGGGGGCGGTCTACGAGCAGTACTTC
TRBD1 TRBJ1-1 TRBV13 many CASSLIQGDTEAFF TGTGCCAGCAGTCTTATCCAGGGGGACACTGAAGCTTTCTTT
- TRBJ1-1 TRBV11-2 many CASSGLLGGTEAFF TGTGCCAGCAGCGGACTCCTGGGGGGCACTGAAGCTTTCTTT
- TRBJ2-7 TRBV28 many CASSMGRAPYEQYF TGTGCCAGCAGTATGGGACGAGCGCCCTACGAGCAGTACTTC
- TRBJ1-2 TRBV7-9 few CASSPPVWGPGGYTF TGTGCCAGCAGCCCCCCAGTATGGGGGCCGGGGGGCTACACCTTC
- TRBJ2-5 TRBV6-5 few CASSYGLPGQETQYF TGTGCCAGCAGTTATGGGCTCCCGGGTCAAGAGACCCAGTACTTC
- TRBJ2-5 TRBV30 - CAWGFGKETQYF TGTGCCTGGGGGTTTGGGAAAGAGACCCAGTACTTC
- TRBJ1-1 TRBV28 many CASSFQVLNTEAFF TGTGCCAGCAGTTTCCAGGTCTTGAACACTGAAGCTTTCTTT
- TRBJ1-6 TRBV2 many CASSGGLNNSPLHF TGTGCCAGCTCGGGAGGGCTCAATAATTCACCCCTCCACTTT
- TRBJ2-7 TRBV2 many CASSPTGQYEQYF TGTGCCAGCAGCCCTACCGGACAGTACGAGCAGTACTTC
TRBD2 TRBJ2-5 TRBV2 many CASRAGTNQETQYF TGTGCCAGCAGAGCCGGGACTAACCAAGAGACCCAGTACTTC
- TRBJ2-2 TRBV12-3/TRBV12-4 - CASSLRSGLTGELFF TGTGCCAGCAGTTTAAGGAGCGGGCTCACCGGGGAGCTGTTTTTT
- TRBJ1-2 TRBV19 few CASSILVTGFNYGYTF TGTGCCAGTAGTATTTTGGTGACAGGCTTTAACTATGGCTACACCTTC
TRBD1 TRBJ1-4 TRBV4-3 many CASSQGQGATNEKLFF TGCGCCAGCAGCCAAGGACAGGGGGCAACTAATGAAAAACTGTTTTTT
TRBD2 TRBJ2-2 TRBV7-3 - CASSRQPSGNTGELFF TGTGCCAGCAGCCGTCAGCCTAGCGGGAACACCGGGGAGCTGTTTTTT
TRBD2 TRBJ2-7 TRBV2 many CASRASGGSSYEQYF TGTGCCAGCAGAGCTAGCGGGGGGAGCTCCTACGAGCAGTACTTC
- TRBJ2-7 TRBV19 few CASSKTAWSSYEQYF TGTGCCAGTAGCAAGACAGCGTGGAGCTCCTACGAGCAGTACTTC
- TRBJ2-7 TRBV18 - CASSTPTGYEQYF TGTGCCAGCTCAACACCGACGGGATACGAGCAGTACTTC
- TRBJ2-7 TRBV20-1 - CSARVYRGGEQYF TGCAGTGCTAGAGTGTACAGGGGAGGTGAGCAGTACTTC
- TRBJ2-7 TRBV20-1 few CSAREVPGQQYF TGCAGTGCTAGAGAGGTCCCCGGGCAGCAGTACTTC
TRBD1 TRBJ2-7 TRBV30 once CAWCRTGYEQYF TGTGCCTGGTGTCGGACAGGCTACGAGCAGTACTTC
- TRBJ2-7 TRBV6-2/TRBV6-3 many CASSYPTYEQYF TGTGCCAGCAGTTACCCAACCTACGAGCAGTACTTC
- TRBJ2-7 TRBV6-1 many CASSIGIAESYEQYF TGTGCCAGCAGTATAGGAATAGCGGAGTCCTACGAGCAGTACTTC
- TRBJ1-5 TRBV6-1 many CASSGGGGGQPQHF TGTGCCAGCAGCGGCGGGGGTGGAGGTCAGCCCCAGCATTTT
TRBD1 TRBJ1-6 TRBV7-2 many CASSWMGTGTSPLHF TGTGCCAGCAGCTGGATGGGGACAGGGACATCACCCCTCCACTTT
- TRBJ2-7 TRBV28 many CASSLPDDYEQYF TGTGCCAGCAGTTTACCCGATGACTACGAGCAGTACTTC
- TRBJ1-3 TRBV7-3 - CASTKIPTGLSSGNTIYF TGTGCCAGCACCAAAATCCCCACAGGGCTCAGCTCTGGAAACACCATATATTTT
- TRBJ2-7 TRBV28 - CASSPSDGSSYEQYF TGTGCCAGCAGTCCCTCGGACGGGTCCTCCTACGAGCAGTACTTC
- TRBJ2-7 TRBV5-4 few CASSFSTENEQYF TGTGCCAGCAGCTTTTCGACCGAGAACGAGCAGTACTTC
- TRBJ2-1 TRBV11-2 - CASSTPGREQFF TGTGCCAGCTCAACGCCGGGCCGTGAGCAGTTCTTC
TRBD1 TRBJ1-5 TRBV12-3/TRBV12-4 many CASSLTGGDQPQHF TGTGCCAGCAGTCTAACAGGGGGTGATCAGCCCCAGCATTTT
- TRBJ1-5 TRBV28 many CASSPTHSGTLPQHF TGTGCCAGCAGTCCTACGCACTCCGGGACCCTGCCCCAGCATTTT
- TRBJ1-4 TRBV12-3/TRBV12-4 many CASSFRWNATNEKLFF TGTGCCAGCAGTTTCCGTTGGAATGCAACTAATGAAAAACTGTTTTTT
TRBD1 TRBJ1-5 TRBV20-1 few CSARPGTGYSNQPQHF TGCAGTGCTAGACCCGGGACAGGATATAGCAATCAGCCCCAGCATTTT
TRBD2 TRBJ2-1 TRBV20-1 few CSASPGLAGESSYNEQFF TGCAGTGCTTCACCGGGACTAGCGGGAGAGAGCTCCTACAATGAGCAGTTCTTC
- TRBJ1-2 TRBV18 - CASSAHRDYGYTF TGTGCCAGCTCGGCCCACAGGGACTATGGCTACACCTTC
- TRBJ1-5 TRBV19 - CASHRDSAGVRQPQHF TGTGCCAGCCACCGCGACTCCGCAGGGGTTAGGCAGCCCCAGCATTTT
TRBD1 TRBJ2-7 TRBV19 many CASSIDREYEQYF TGTGCCAGTAGTATCGACAGGGAATACGAGCAGTACTTC
TRBD1 TRBJ2-6 TRBV6-1 few CASRLPGQGVAGANVLTF TGTGCCAGCAGACTACCGGGACAGGGGGTGGCTGGGGCCAACGTCCTGACTTTC
- TRBJ2-5 TRBV15 many CATSRGQNQETQYF TGTGCCACCAGCAGAGGACAGAACCAAGAGACCCAGTACTTC
TRBD2 TRBJ2-7 TRBV6-1 many CASSEAALVAGANYEQYF TGTGCCAGCAGTGAAGCCGCGTTGGTAGCGGGAGCTAACTACGAGCAGTACTTC
TRBD1 TRBJ2-7 TRBV11-3 few CASSLGGPGGSNEQYF TGTGCCAGCAGCTTAGGAGGACCAGGGGGTAGCAACGAGCAGTACTTC
- TRBJ1-1 TRBV15 few CATSSIRIGGPLRTEAFF TGTGCCACCAGCAGTATAAGGATAGGGGGACCGTTGCGCACTGAAGCTTTCTTT